Listed below are T cell receptor beta chains from one sample, sequenced in a study of T cell responses to AZD1222 COVID-19 vaccine. Profiled with immunoSEQ multiplex PCR; TCRdb holds only in-frame clones, not every one. The table has approximately 140,000 clones, about 93% seen once. The sequences come from peripheral blood, collected on day 0 of AZD1222 vaccination. Receptors were obtained from an adult in good health. CDR3s include the opening cysteine and the closing phenylalanine or tryptophan. Fields, in order: D gene, clone size, V gene, J gene, CDR3 protein, CDR3 DNA. The D gene is left open where the match is weak. Expanded clones are given a class, and other clones once, few, many or no size at all.

D: -; size: -; V: TRBV23-1; J: TRBJ2-1; CDR3: CASSLGCYEQFF; DNA: TGCGCCAGCAGTCTGGGGTGCTATGAGCAGTTCTTC
D: TRBD1; size: once; V: TRBV7-9; J: TRBJ1-5; CDR3: CASSGSGQGLGRQHF; DNA: TGTGCCAGCAGCGGCTCCGGACAGGGTTTAGGGCGGCAGCATTTT
D: TRBD1; size: -; V: TRBV7-9; J: TRBJ1-2; CDR3: CASSAGTEKCTF; DNA: TGTGCCAGCAGCGCTGGGACAGAAAAATGCACCTTC
D: TRBD1; size: -; V: TRBV7-2; J: TRBJ2-1; CDR3: CASSPGTDYNEQFF; DNA: TGTGCCAGCAGCCCCGGGACAGACTACAATGAGCAGTTCTTC
D: -; size: once; V: TRBV4-1; J: TRBJ1-1; CDR3: CASSHRGVRFANTEAFF; DNA: TGCGCCAGCAGTCATCGAGGGGTTCGGTTTGCGAACACTGAAGCTTTCTTT
D: -; size: -; V: TRBV5-4; J: TRBJ1-6; CDR3: CASSLDGYNSPLHF; DNA: TGTGCCAGCAGCTTGGACGGATATAATTCACCCCTCCACTTT
D: -; size: -; V: TRBV6-6; J: TRBJ2-4; CDR3: CAASGGTVNYIQYF; DNA: TGTGCCGCCTCCGGGGGTACAGTAAACTACATTCAGTACTTC
D: -; size: -; V: TRBV3-1/TRBV3-2; J: TRBJ1-3; CDR3: CASSPPDSGNTIYF; DNA: TGTGCCAGCAGCCCTCCCGACTCTGGAAACACCATATATTTT
D: -; size: -; V: TRBV18; J: TRBJ2-5; CDR3: CASSPPGAETQYF; DNA: TGTGCCAGCTCACCACCAGGGGCAGAGACCCAGTACTTC
D: TRBD2; size: -; V: TRBV19; J: TRBJ2-1; CDR3: CASRSGRALNEQFF; DNA: TGTGCCAGTCGGAGCGGGAGGGCCCTCAATGAGCAGTTCTTC
D: -; size: -; V: TRBV4-1; J: TRBJ1-1; CDR3: CASSPLSGHNTEAFF; DNA: TGCGCCAGCAGCCCCCTCTCGGGCCACAACACTGAAGCTTTCTTT
D: -; size: -; V: TRBV5-1; J: TRBJ1-1; CDR3: CASSLGNGDTEAFF; DNA: TGCGCCAGCAGCCTGGGTAACGGCGACACTGAAGCTTTCTTT
D: -; size: -; V: TRBV7-2; J: TRBJ1-5; CDR3: CASSLAPLGNQPQHF; DNA: TGTGCCAGCAGCTTAGCACCACTAGGCAATCAGCCCCAGCATTTT
D: TRBD2; size: -; V: TRBV9; J: TRBJ2-1; CDR3: CASSVDRLAGNNEQFF; DNA: TGTGCCAGCAGCGTAGACAGACTAGCGGGGAACAATGAGCAGTTCTTC
D: TRBD2; size: -; V: TRBV5-1; J: TRBJ2-1; CDR3: CASSPIIGLDRFF; DNA: TGCGCCAGCAGCCCCATTATTGGACTAGATCGGTTCTTC
D: TRBD2; size: -; V: TRBV15; J: TRBJ2-5; CDR3: CATSRAGEVEETQYF; DNA: TGTGCCACCAGCCGAGCGGGAGAGGTAGAAGAGACCCAGTACTTC
D: -; size: -; V: TRBV5-1; J: TRBJ1-2; CDR3: CASRASTAGDGYTF; DNA: TGCGCCAGCAGAGCGTCTACAGCCGGCGATGGCTACACCTTC
D: -; size: -; V: TRBV19; J: TRBJ2-5; CDR3: CASSIVGPAGTQYF; DNA: TGTGCCAGTAGTATAGTGGGCCCCGCCGGGACCCAGTACTTC
D: TRBD1; size: -; V: TRBV4-1; J: TRBJ2-2; CDR3: CASRSPSWGQGGAGELFF; DNA: TGCGCCAGCAGATCCCCCTCCTGGGGACAGGGAGGGGCCGGGGAGCTGTTTTTT
D: -; size: -; V: TRBV2; J: TRBJ2-7; CDR3: CASKEEYEQYF; DNA: TGTGCCAGCAAAGAGGAATACGAGCAGTACTTC
D: TRBD1; size: -; V: TRBV11-2; J: TRBJ2-7; CDR3: CASSLSGTGPYEQYF; DNA: TGTGCCAGCAGCTTATCCGGGACAGGTCCCTACGAGCAGTACTTC
D: TRBD1; size: -; V: TRBV27; J: TRBJ1-5; CDR3: CASRHLRDRGNQPQHF; DNA: TGTGCCAGCAGACACCTCCGGGACAGGGGGAACCAGCCCCAGCATTTT
D: -; size: -; V: TRBV12-2; J: TRBJ1-1; CDR3: CASRLVGEAFF; DNA: TGTGCAAGTCGCTTAGTTGGTGAAGCTTTCTTT
D: -; size: -; V: TRBV11-2; J: TRBJ2-2; CDR3: CASSPRGGLSNTGELFF; DNA: TGTGCCAGCAGCCCCAGGGGAGGTCTTTCGAACACCGGGGAGCTGTTTTTT
D: -; size: -; V: TRBV5-5; J: TRBJ1-2; CDR3: CASSLKTANYGYTF; DNA: TGTGCCAGCAGCTTGAAGACGGCTAACTATGGCTACACCTTC
D: -; size: -; V: TRBV12-3/TRBV12-4; J: TRBJ2-2; CDR3: CASSLIGELFF; DNA: TGTGCCAGCAGTTTAATCGGGGAGCTGTTTTTT
D: TRBD2; size: -; V: TRBV28; J: TRBJ2-7; CDR3: CASSFREGLRYEQYF; DNA: TGTGCCAGCAGTTTCCGGGAGGGCCTTCGCTACGAGCAGTACTTC
D: -; size: -; V: TRBV18; J: TRBJ2-5; CDR3: CASSPRRGLETQYF; DNA: TGTGCCAGCTCACCACGTAGGGGGTTGGAGACCCAGTACTTC
D: -; size: -; V: TRBV10-1; J: TRBJ2-2; CDR3: CASSVARMGGELFF; DNA: TGCGCCAGCAGTGTCGCCAGGATGGGCGGGGAGCTGTTTTTT
D: -; size: -; V: TRBV2; J: TRBJ1-1; CDR3: CASSVDVNTEAFF; DNA: TGTGCCAGCAGTGTAGACGTGAACACTGAAGCTTTCTTT
D: TRBD2; size: -; V: TRBV25-1; J: TRBJ2-1; CDR3: CASTDGTSGYNEQFF; DNA: TGTGCCAGCACCGATGGGACTAGCGGTTACAATGAGCAGTTCTTC
D: -; size: once; V: TRBV5-1; J: TRBJ1-3; CDR3: CASSRKTTDDRDTIYF; DNA: TGCGCCAGCAGCCGGAAGACCACAGACGACCGGGACACCATATATTTT
D: -; size: -; V: TRBV6-1; J: TRBJ1-1; CDR3: CASSENGGADEAFF; DNA: TGTGCCAGCAGTGAAAATGGAGGGGCAGATGAAGCTTTCTTT
D: -; size: -; V: TRBV18; J: TRBJ2-7; CDR3: CASSPLGASASSYEQYF; DNA: TGTGCCAGCTCACCCCTCGGGGCGAGCGCGAGCTCCTACGAGCAGTACTTC
D: -; size: -; V: TRBV11-1; J: TRBJ1-1; CDR3: CASSSFRGMNTEAFF; DNA: TGTGCCAGCAGCTCCTTTAGGGGTATGAACACTGAAGCTTTCTTT
D: -; size: -; V: TRBV7-2; J: TRBJ2-7; CDR3: CASSLEGTRSGYEQYF; DNA: TGTGCCAGCAGCTTAGAGGGGACACGATCCGGCTACGAGCAGTACTTC
D: -; size: -; V: TRBV3-1/TRBV3-2; J: TRBJ1-2; CDR3: CASSQGWDRGYTF; DNA: TGTGCCAGCAGCCAAGGGTGGGACCGGGGCTACACCTTC